What follows describes a single T cell receptor (beta chain). The data belong to a study of cytomegalovirus exposure and HLA in healthy donors. Unrecorded immune exposures were likely, despite nominal health at sampling. After removal of 8 bases from V and 5 bases from J, the junction contained 8 bases not matched to a gene. Germline-derived CDR1 and CDR2 are SGDLS and YYNGEE. The CDR3 is made up of 13 amino acids. Amplification used 60 Vbeta primers and 13 Jbeta primers. Sequencing used immunoSEQ multiplex PCR; TCRdb keeps in-frame clones, though not all of them. The profile shows about 200,000 clones, roughly 12% of them singletons.

The specimen sequenced was PBMCs. The receptor was derived from a man aged 50-60 years in good health and CMV-seropositive. The J gene is TRBJ2-5, the V gene TRBV9; 8 bases are a match to TRBD2. In nucleotides, the CDR3 is TGTGCCAGTTCGCGGGGGGCGGTGGAGACCCAGTACTTC. Its translation is CASSRGAVETQYF.